The 24 T cell receptor beta chains given below trace back to one sample, sequenced in a study of cytomegalovirus exposure and HLA in healthy donors listed by TCRdb under 2017. Libraries were constructed by the immunoSEQ multiplex PCR assay. TCRdb's version of the immuneACCESS table is confined to in-frame rearrangements and falls short of the full clone set. An unresolved V gene accounts for under half of the shortfall where checked; the remainder is of unknown origin. This sample holds about 98,000 clones; roughly 87% were observed only once. The top ten clones comprise 5.5% to 7% of the sample. Material for sequencing was PBMCs. These TCRs come from a man aged 18 to 29 in good health and CMV-seropositive.

This rearrangement joins TRBV18 to TRBJ2-5, with 11 nucleotides matching TRBD2. Germline V gene data show CDR1 as KGHSH and CDR2 as LQKENI. The CDR3 covers 17 residues. V gave up 3 bases and J gave up 3 bases; unmatched junction bases: 9. CDR3: CASSPVVAGGLEETQYF. DNA for the CDR3: TGTGCCAGCTCACCCGTAGTAGCGGGGGGGCTCGAAGAGACCCAGTACTTC.

This chain joins TRBV10-3 and TRBJ2-3, with 10 bases matching TRBD2. The germline CDR1 and CDR2 sequences are ENHRY and SYGVKD. The CDR3 loop spans 15 amino acids. V shed 4 bases and J 5 bases; nucleotides not matched to a gene: 6. CDR3: CAISATAGGGDTQYF. The CDR3 DNA reads TGTGCCATCAGTGCAACAGCGGGAGGGGGAGATACGCAGTATTTT.

The V gene is TRBV19, the J gene TRBJ2-4; no definite D call. The germline V and J ends were trimmed by 5 bases and 8 bases, with 7 bases remaining between them. The CDR3 has 11 amino acids. The germline CDR1 and CDR2 sequences are LNHDA and SQIVND (reference sequence). The CDR3 spells CASSLLDIQYF. The CDR3 coding sequence is TGTGCCAGTAGTCTACTCGACATTCAGTACTTC.

The chain has TRBV7-2 and TRBJ2-5; 7 bases line up with TRBD1. With V trimmed by 4 bases and J by 5 bases, 7 bases remained unmatched. The germline gives CDR1 SGHTA, CDR2 FQGNSA. This CDR3 has 14 amino acids. CDR3: CASSSQTGRETQYF. CDR3 sequence (DNA): TGTGCCAGCAGCTCCCAGACAGGGCGGGAGACCCAGTACTTC.

The chain carries TRBV19 and TRBJ2-7; TRBD2 is a possible D gene (5 bases). Germline V gene data show CDR1 as LNHDA and CDR2 as SQIVND (reference sequence). The ends were cut back, 1 base at V and 3 bases at J, with 13 bases in the middle. The CDR3 runs to 15 residues. The CDR3 DNA follows: TGTGCCAGTAGTATAGGACCTCTCGGGAACTACGAGCAGTACTTC. Protein product: CASSIGPLGNYEQYF.

This chain links TRBV5-1 with TRBJ2-6; 12 bases are shared with TRBD1. Trimming removed 2 bases from V and 2 bases from J; junction bases left unmatched: 14. The CDR3 loop spans 21 amino acids. The V gene's germline CDR1 is SGHRS and CDR2 YFSETQ. This chain's CDR3 is CASSLRSGTGGVITGANVLTF. The CDR3 DNA is TGCGCCAGCAGCTTACGATCCGGGACAGGGGGCGTAATAACTGGGGCCAACGTCCTGACTTTC.

The rearrangement joins TRBV5-1 to TRBJ2-5; D not certain. Germline lookup yields CDR1 SGHRS and CDR2 YFSETQ. V was cut by 0 bases and J by 5 bases, with 8 bases left in between. The CDR3 is 13 amino acids. CDR3 protein: CASSLVALETQYF. The CDR3 DNA sequence: TGCGCCAGCAGCTTGGTTGCGCTGGAGACCCAGTACTTC.

There are a few counts of this clone. The chain recombines TRBV18 with TRBJ1-3; 7 bases are shared with TRBD1. CDR3 size: 16 residues. Germline-derived CDR1 and CDR2 are KGHSH and LQKENI. V was pared by 2 bases and J by 3 bases, with 7 bases of the junction left unmatched. CDR3 amino acids: CASSPSQGVNGNTIYF. In DNA, the CDR3 is TGTGCCAGCTCACCATCGCAGGGGGTAAATGGAAACACCATATATTTT.

The chain joins TRBV18 to TRBJ2-2, with D possibly being TRBD1 (6 bases). Trimming pared 4 bases from V and 6 bases from J, leaving 12 bases between. Germline V lookup: CDR1 KGHSH, CDR2 LQKENI. The CDR3 covers 14 residues. This CDR3 is CASSQNRDAGELFF. The CDR3 region has the DNA TGTGCCAGCTCACAGAACAGGGACGCCGGGGAGCTGTTTTTT.

J is TRBJ2-2 and V is TRBV2; D unresolved. With 4 bases removed from V and 0 bases from J, the gap between germline ends came to 12 bases. This CDR3 has 16 residues. CDR1 and CDR2 (germline): SNHLY, FYNNEI. The CDR3 here is CASSGFLETNTGELFF. The CDR3 DNA is TGTGCCAGCAGTGGGTTTTTAGAGACGAACACCGGGGAGCTGTTTTTT.

The genes are TRBV7-9 and TRBJ2-3; weak D call: TRBD2 (6 bases). Trimming removed 5 bases at V and 2 bases at J, with 23 bases between. The germline V gene encodes CDR1 SEHNR and CDR2 FQNEAQ (reference sequence). The length of the CDR3 is 18 residues. DNA for the CDR3: TGTGCCAGCAGCCCAACCCATGGTAGCGGACCTACCACAGATACGCAGTATTTT. This encodes CASSPTHGSGPTTDTQYF.

V usage is TRBV19 and J usage is TRBJ1-1, with TRBD1 matching over 7 bases. Germline loops: CDR1 LNHDA, CDR2 SQIVND (reference sequence). Germline trimming cut 3 bases from V and 8 bases from J; bases unmatched to any gene: 3. The CDR3 length is 12 residues. The CDR3 here is CASSIGTVEAFF. The CDR3 nucleotides are TGTGCCAGTAGTATCGGGACAGTGGAAGCTTTCTTT.

The V and J genes are TRBV11-2 and TRBJ1-5; D unresolved. CDR1 and CDR2 (germline): SGHAT, FQNNGV. The CDR3 extends over 14 amino acids. Trimming pared 1 base from V and 1 base from J, leaving 5 bases between. CDR3 protein: CASSLARSNQPQHF. The CDR3 region has the DNA TGTGCCAGCAGCTTAGCCCGGAGCAATCAGCCCCAGCATTTT.

The chain is built from TRBV7-9 and TRBJ2-7, with D maybe TRBD1 (5 bases). Trimming removed 5 bases from V and 1 base from J, with 9 bases in between. CDR1 SEHNR and CDR2 FQNEAQ come from the germline V gene (reference sequence). This CDR3 region has 13 residues. The CDR3 sequence: CASSPDISYEQYF. The CDR3 coding sequence is TGTGCCAGCAGCCCGGACATTTCCTACGAGCAGTACTTC.

This sequence joins TRBV5-1 and TRBJ2-7, with TRBD2 matching over 8 bases. Germline CDR1 reads SGHRS; CDR2 reads YFSETQ. The CDR3 contains 14 residues. With 0 bases clipped from V and 4 bases from J, the junction kept 3 bases outside the gene matches. The CDR3: CASSLGVAGYEQYF. DNA of the CDR3: TGCGCCAGCAGCTTGGGAGTAGCGGGGTACGAGCAGTACTTC.

The chain has TRBV19 and TRBJ2-3; maybe TRBD2 (6 bases). V lost 5 bases and J 2 bases, leaving 17 bases between the germline ends. Germline V gives CDR1 LNHDA, CDR2 SQIVND (reference sequence). CDR3 size: 16 residues. In DNA, the CDR3 is TGTGCCAGTAGTCCCCGGGGTAGCGGAAACACAGATACGCAGTATTTT. Amino acids: CASSPRGSGNTDTQYF.

The J gene is TRBJ2-1, the V gene TRBV5-4; the match to TRBD1 covers 9 bases. CDR3 length: 13 amino acids. V dropped 4 bases and J dropped 8; count of bases not matched to a gene: 4. Germline CDR1 is SGHNT and CDR2 is YYREEE (reference sequence). As DNA, the CDR3 is TGTGCCAGCAGCCTAGACAGGGGGGATGAGCAGTTCTTC. Its translation: CASSLDRGDEQFF.

The J gene is TRBJ2-3, the V gene TRBV15, with D possibly matching TRBD1 (6 bases). Trimming shortened V by 3 bases and J by 14 bases, and 27 bases separated the two germline ends. CDR3 length: 16 residues. Looked up from germline, CDR1 is LNHNV and CDR2 is YYDKDF (reference sequence). DNA for the CDR3: TGTGCCACCAGCAGTCACAAGAGACAGGTGGTCCAAGGGGGGTATTTT. This sequence encodes CATSSHKRQVVQGGYF.

The chain links TRBV28 to TRBJ2-1; 7 bases agree with TRBD2. This CDR3 has 13 amino acids. J was trimmed by 3 bases and V by 6 bases; bases with no gene match: 2. The germline V gene encodes CDR1 MDHEN and CDR2 SYDVKM. The CDR3 loop reads CASRPSGYNEQFF. The CDR3, as DNA: TGTGCCAGCAGACCTAGCGGCTACAATGAGCAGTTCTTC.

This clone was found a few times. The chain combines TRBV11-3 with TRBJ2-7, with 8 bases aligning to TRBD2. The V gene end was trimmed by 5 bases and the J gene end by 4 bases; junction bases not matched to a gene: 10. The CDR3 sequence is 15 residues long. The germline gives CDR1 SGHNT, CDR2 YENEEA. CDR3 residues: CASSIRYGGRYEQYF. For the CDR3, the DNA is TGTGCCAGCAGCATCCGGTATGGCGGGAGGTACGAGCAGTACTTC. The full variable domain, its missing parts supplied by reference TRBV11-3 and TRBJ2-7, is EAGVVQSPRYKIIEKKQPVAFWCNPISGHNTLYWYLQNLGQGPELLIRYENEEAVDDSQLPKDRFSAERLKGVDSTLKIQPAELGDSAVYLCASSIRYGGRYEQYFGPGTRLTVT.

The chain carries TRBV18 and TRBJ2-7, with D maybe TRBD1 (6 bases). The germline CDR1 and CDR2 sequences are KGHSH and LQKENI. V was shortened by 5 bases and J by 0 bases, with 14 bases between the two germline ends. This CDR3 comprises 15 residues. The DNA of the CDR3 is TGTGCCAGCTCATCAATAAACAGGGCCTCCTACGAGCAGTACTTC. Amino acid sequence: CASSSINRASYEQYF.

A single count supports this clone. The V gene is TRBV7-2, the J gene TRBJ2-5; TRBD1 matches 9 bases. Germline V gene data show CDR1 as SGHTA and CDR2 as FQGNSA. V was pared by 2 bases and J by 5 bases, with 9 bases of the junction left unmatched. The CDR3 loop spans 16 amino acids. The CDR3 region is CASSLPRQGVGETQYF. The CDR3 region has the DNA TGTGCCAGCAGCTTACCCCGACAGGGGGTGGGTGAGACCCAGTACTTC.

The V and J genes are TRBV4-3 and TRBJ1-3, with D perhaps TRBD1 (6 bases). This CDR3 contains 16 residues. Between the trimmed V and J ends, which lost 1 base and 2 bases, there was a span of 12 bases. The V gene's germline CDR1 is LGHNA and CDR2 YSLEER. The CDR3, as DNA: TGCGCCAGCAGCCAAGCCCCTCCAGGGGCTGGAAACACCATATATTTT. It encodes CASSQAPPGAGNTIYF.

The chain has TRBV7-2 and TRBJ1-1; no definite D call. V dropped 5 bases and J dropped 4 bases, with 14 bases sitting between them. The germline V gene has CDR1 SGHTA and CDR2 FQGNSA. CDR3 length: 14 amino acids. The CDR3 reads CASSPQKAGTEAFF. As DNA, the CDR3 is TGTGCCAGCAGCCCACAGAAGGCGGGCACTGAAGCTTTCTTT.